These 9 T cell receptor beta chains came from one sample sequenced in a study of blood T cell repertoires in COVID-19. Sequenced by immunoSEQ multiplex PCR; TCRdb stores in-frame clones only, minus some. The sample records around 280,000 clones, roughly 86% being singletons. The sample consisted of peripheral blood. The receptor source for this set is a woman in her thirties with COVID-19, enrolled during active disease.

The V call is TRBV11-3, the J call TRBJ2-2; D is perhaps TRBD2 (6 bases). The CDR3 extends over 16 amino acids. V lost 5 bases to trimming and J lost 6 bases, with 19 bases between them. The V gene's germline CDR1 is SGHNT and CDR2 YENEEA. CDR3: CASSGAEGTQPGELFF. In DNA, the CDR3 is TGTGCCAGCAGCGGGGCCGAGGGGACTCAGCCCGGGGAGCTGTTTTTT.

This chain connects TRBV7-8 to TRBJ1-1; maybe TRBD1 (5 bases). Germline V gene data show CDR1 as SGHVS and CDR2 as FQNEAQ. Trimming shortened V by 2 bases and J by 1 base, and 11 bases separated the two germline ends. The CDR3 totals 15 residues. The CDR3 sequence is CASSLIWTRNTEAFF. The CDR3 coding sequence is TGTGCCAGCAGCTTAATTTGGACAAGGAACACTGAAGCTTTCTTT.

The chain combines TRBV3-1 (or the pseudogene TRBV3-2) with TRBJ2-7; 10 nucleotides line up with TRBD1. The V gene end was trimmed by 1 base and the J gene end by 6 bases; junction bases not matched to a gene: 12. The CDR3 is 17 residues long. Germline V gene sequence: CDR1 LGHDT, CDR2 YNNKEL (reference sequence). CDR3 protein: CASSQGWTGTGDLEQYF. In nucleotides, the CDR3 is TGTGCCAGCAGCCAAGGGTGGACCGGGACAGGGGACCTCGAGCAGTACTTC.

The chain has TRBV5-1 and TRBJ2-3; no clear D. Looked up from germline, CDR1 is SGHRS and CDR2 is YFSETQ. The CDR3 spans 13 residues. The V gene lost 4 bases and the J gene lost 10 bases, with 16 bases spanning the gap. The CDR3 DNA reads TGCGCCAGCAGCCTTTACAGCCCGCAGTCGCAGTATTTT. This gives the protein CASSLYSPQSQYF.

The CDR3: CASSSTHNEQFF. CDR3 DNA sequence: TGCGCCAGCAGCTCGACACACAATGAGCAGTTCTTC. The genes are TRBV5-1 and TRBJ2-1; D gene ambiguous. The CDR3 loop spans 12 amino acids. V was trimmed by 3 bases and J by 5 bases, leaving 6 bases between them. CDR1 is SGHRS, CDR2 YFSETQ, per germline.

The chain employs TRBV18 and TRBJ1-3; 9 nucleotides match TRBD1. Germline assignment: CDR1 KGHSH and CDR2 LQKENI. Trimming at V came to 6 bases and at J to 0 bases, leaving 12 bases not matched to a gene. The CDR3 has 18 residues. The CDR3 spells CASSPWTGAQISGNTIYF. CDR3 sequence (DNA): TGTGCCAGCTCCCCCTGGACAGGGGCACAAATCTCTGGAAACACCATATATTTT.

V usage is TRBV7-2 and J usage is TRBJ2-1; TRBD1 agrees at 8 bases. The CDR3 covers 14 residues. V was clipped by 3 bases and J by 8 bases; unmatched bases: 6. The germline gives CDR1 SGHTA, CDR2 FQGNSA. The CDR3, as DNA: TGTGCCAGCAGCTTTGGGACAGGTTGGTATGAGCAGTTCTTC. This encodes CASSFGTGWYEQFF.

This clone was picked up a small number of times. This chain connects TRBV7-9 to TRBJ1-1; TRBD1 might be the D (5 bases). The CDR3 has 13 amino acids. The germline V gene has CDR1 SEHNR and CDR2 FQNEAQ (reference sequence). Trimming pared 5 bases from V and 5 bases from J, leaving 12 bases between. Here the CDR3 reads CASSPSPGTEAFF. DNA of the CDR3: TGTGCCAGCAGCCCCTCGCCAGGGACTGAAGCTTTCTTT. Variable domain in full (rest from reference TRBV7-9 and TRBJ1-1): DTGVSQNPRHKITKRGQNVTFRCDPISEHNRLYWYRQTLGQGPEFLTYFQNEAQLEKSRLLSDRFSAERPKGSFSTLEIQRTEQGDSAMYLCASSPSPGTEAFFGQGTRLTVV.

The genes are TRBV18 and TRBJ1-3; D uncertain. CDR3 size: 12 residues. With 3 bases removed from V and 8 bases from J, the gap between germline ends came to 8 bases. Germline V gene sequence: CDR1 KGHSH, CDR2 LQKENI. Here the CDR3 DNA reads TGTGCCAGCTCACCTTACACCTACACCATATATTTT. It codes for CASSPYTYTIYF.